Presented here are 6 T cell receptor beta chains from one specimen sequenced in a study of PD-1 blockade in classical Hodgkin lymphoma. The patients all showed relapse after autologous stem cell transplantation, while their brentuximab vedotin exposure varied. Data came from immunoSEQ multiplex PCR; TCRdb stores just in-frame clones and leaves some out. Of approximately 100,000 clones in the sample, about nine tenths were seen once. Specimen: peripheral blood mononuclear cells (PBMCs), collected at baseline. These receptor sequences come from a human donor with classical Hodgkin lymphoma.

CDR3 sequence: CASSSPGGWTGRGEQFF. The CDR3 nucleotides are TGTGCCAGCAGCTCCCCCGGGGGGTGGACAGGACGGGGTGAGCAGTTCTTC. The rearrangement links TRBV28 to TRBJ2-1; possibly TRBD1 or TRBD2 for D (7 bases each). The V end was cut by 6 bases, the J end by 9 bases, with 27 bases between. Germline V gene sequence: CDR1 MDHEN, CDR2 SYDVKM. The CDR3 extends over 17 amino acids.

CDR3 sequence (DNA): TGTGCCAGCACCCTCCGGGGGGGCACTGAAGCTTTCTTT. Residues: CASTLRGGTEAFF. The chain carries TRBV6-5 and TRBJ1-1; tentative D call: TRBD1 (5 bases). Between the trimmed V and J ends, which lost 7 bases and 4 bases, there was a span of 13 bases. The CDR3 runs 13 residues. CDR1 MNHEY and CDR2 SVGAGI come from the germline V gene.

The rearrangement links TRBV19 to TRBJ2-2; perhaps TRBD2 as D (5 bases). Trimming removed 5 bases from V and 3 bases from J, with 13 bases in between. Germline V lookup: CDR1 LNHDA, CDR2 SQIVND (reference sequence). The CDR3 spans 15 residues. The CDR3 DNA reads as TGTGCCAGTAGTGTCTCCGGGATTCACACCGGGGAGCTGTTTTTT. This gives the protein CASSVSGIHTGELFF. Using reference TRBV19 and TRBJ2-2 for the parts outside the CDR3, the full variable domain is DGGITQSPKYLFRKEGQNVTLSCEQNLNHDAMYWYRQDPGQGLRLIYYSQIVNDFQKGDIAEGYSVSREKKESFPLTVTSAQKNPTAFYLCASSVSGIHTGELFFGEGSRLTVL.

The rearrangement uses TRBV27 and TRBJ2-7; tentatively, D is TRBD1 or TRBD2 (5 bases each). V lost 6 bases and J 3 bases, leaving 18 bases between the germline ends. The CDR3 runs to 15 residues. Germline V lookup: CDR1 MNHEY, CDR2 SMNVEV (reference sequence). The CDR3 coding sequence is TGTGCCAGCAGCCCCGGGACGGATGTCTTCTACGAGCAGTACTTC. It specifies CASSPGTDVFYEQYF.

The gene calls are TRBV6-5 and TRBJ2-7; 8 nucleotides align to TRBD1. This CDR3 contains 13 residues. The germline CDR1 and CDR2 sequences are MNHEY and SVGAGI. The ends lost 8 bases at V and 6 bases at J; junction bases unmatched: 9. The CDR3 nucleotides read TGTGCCAGCGGGCAGGGGGCAAGGGGCGAGCAGTACTTC. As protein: CASGQGARGEQYF.

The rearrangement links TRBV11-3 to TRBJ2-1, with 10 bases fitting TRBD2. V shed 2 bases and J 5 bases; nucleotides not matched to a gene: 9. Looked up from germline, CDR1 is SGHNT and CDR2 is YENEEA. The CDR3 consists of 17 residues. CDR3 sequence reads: CASSLTRWLAGDNEQFF. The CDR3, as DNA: TGTGCCAGCAGCTTAACTCGGTGGCTAGCGGGAGACAATGAGCAGTTCTTC.